This T cell receptor (beta chain) was sequenced in a study of shared clonotypes between healthy human individuals. TCRdb's table, derived via immunoSEQ multiplex PCR, lists solely in-frame clones and lacks some. The repertoire holds roughly 400,000 clones, with 96% as singletons. This CDR3 is built from 16 residues. The V gene's germline CDR1 is MDHEN and CDR2 SYDVKM. V dropped 6 bases and J dropped 0 bases, with 15 bases sitting between them. The TCR comes from a man under 40 in good health. Sequenced sample: memory CD8+ T cells sorted from blood. Specified subset: CD45RO+ cells pooled with CCR7-negative TemRA cells. The chain couples TRBV28 to TRBJ1-3, with unresolved D. The CDR3 here is CASSRSMGSSGNTIYF. The CDR3 nucleotides are TGTGCCAGCAGCCGATCAATGGGGAGCTCTGGAAACACCATATATTTT.